The 11 T cell receptor beta chains in this list originate from one sample, sequenced in a study of blood T cell repertoires in COVID-19. Assay: immunoSEQ multiplex PCR; the TCRdb copy retains only in-frame clones and omits some. This repertoire shows a few hundred thousand clones, roughly 87% found once; its top ten account for about 9.8%. Sequencing was carried out using PBMCs or T cells enriched from blood (not recorded which). These TCRs come from a young woman who had recovered from COVID-19.

The V gene is TRBV20-1, the J gene TRBJ2-5; D is undetermined. Germline CDR1 and CDR2: DFQATT and SNEGSKA (reference sequence). CDR3 length: 13 residues. Trimming pared 3 bases from V and 0 bases from J, leaving 8 bases between. CDR3 nucleotides: TGCAGTGCTAGTCTCCTAGACCAAGAGACCCAGTACTTC. The encoded protein is CSASLLDQETQYF.

The chain is built from TRBV18 and TRBJ2-5, with D possibly TRBD2 on 5 matching bases. The V and J ends lost 1 base and 5 bases respectively, with 11 bases between them. Germline lookup yields CDR1 KGHSH and CDR2 LQKENI. The CDR3 totals 14 residues. This CDR3 reads CASSPRRDAETQYF. CDR3 nucleotide sequence: TGTGCCAGCTCACCACGTCGGGATGCTGAGACCCAGTACTTC.

The genes are TRBV9 and TRBJ1-1, with 7 bases that match TRBD1. The V segment lost 3 bases and the J segment 2 bases; nucleotides outside the gene matches: 7. The CDR3 sequence is 15 residues long. The germline CDR1 and CDR2 sequences are SGDLS and YYNGEE. The CDR3: CASSAGQAINTEAFF. The CDR3 nucleotides are TGTGCCAGCAGCGCCGGACAGGCTATAAACACTGAAGCTTTCTTT.

This clone turned up a few times. The genes are TRBV18 and TRBJ1-1; D is unresolved. V gave up 6 bases and J gave up 1 base, with 12 bases separating them. Germline lookup yields CDR1 KGHSH and CDR2 LQKENI. The CDR3 contains 14 residues. The CDR3 is CASSPLLGNTEAFF. CDR3 DNA sequence: TGTGCCAGCTCCCCGCTTCTCGGGAACACTGAAGCTTTCTTT. Variable domain in full (rest from reference TRBV18 and TRBJ1-1): NAGVMQNPRHLVRRRGQEARLRCSPMKGHSHVYWYRQLPEEGLKFMVYLQKENIIDESGMPKERFSAEFPKEGPSILRIQQVVRGDSAAYFCASSPLLGNTEAFFGQGTRLTVV.

This clone was seen a single time. The CDR3 DNA reads as TGTGCCAGCAGTTTTATTTGGGGGCGGGATGAAAAACTGTTTTTT. Translated: CASSFIWGRDEKLFF. The gene calls are TRBV28 and TRBJ1-4; tentatively, D is TRBD1 (6 bases). The CDR3 is 15 amino acids. Trimming pared 3 bases from V and 6 bases from J, leaving 14 bases between. Germline V gene data show CDR1 as MDHEN and CDR2 as SYDVKM.

The chain links TRBV5-4 to TRBJ1-2; D unresolved. CDR1 and CDR2 (germline): SGHNT, YYREEE (reference sequence). The CDR3 extends over 13 amino acids. V was trimmed by 0 bases and J by 7 bases, leaving 10 bases between them. The CDR3 reads CASSLAGISGYTF. CDR3 in DNA: TGTGCCAGCAGCTTGGCGGGGATCTCTGGCTACACCTTC.

V usage is TRBV7-9 and J usage is TRBJ1-2; D gene ambiguous. CDR1 is SEHNR and CDR2 is FQNEAQ in the germline V gene (reference sequence). V lost 3 bases, J lost 4 bases, and 9 bases lay in between. The CDR3 sequence is 13 residues long. DNA for the CDR3: TGTGCCAGCAGCTTGGCCCCGCCCTATGGCTACACCTTC. Amino acids: CASSLAPPYGYTF.

V usage is TRBV28 and J usage is TRBJ1-6, with TRBD1 as a possible D gene (5 bases). With 3 bases removed from V and 4 bases from J, the gap between germline ends came to 10 bases. Germline values: CDR1 MDHEN, CDR2 SYDVKM. The CDR3 contains 15 residues. This CDR3 reads CASSLRDGYNSPLHF. In DNA, the CDR3 is TGTGCCAGCAGTTTGCGGGACGGTTATAATTCACCCCTCCACTTT.

CDR3 nucleotides: TGTGCCAGTAGTCAGGGTGAAAAACTGTTTTTT. This encodes CASSQGEKLFF. J is TRBJ1-4 and V is TRBV19; TRBD1 is a possible D gene (5 bases). The CDR3 covers 11 residues. Germline CDR1 is LNHDA and CDR2 is SQIVND (reference sequence). V was cut by 5 bases and J by 7 bases, with 5 bases left in between. Together with reference TRBV19 and TRBJ1-4, the CDR3 gives the full variable domain: DGGITQSPKYLFRKEGQNVTLSCEQNLNHDAMYWYRQDPGQGLRLIYYSQIVNDFQKGDIAEGYSVSREKKESFPLTVTSAQKNPTAFYLCASSQGEKLFFGSGTQLSVL.

This chain joins TRBV28 and TRBJ2-1; possibly TRBD1 for D (6 bases). This CDR3 comprises 13 residues. Germline V gene sequence: CDR1 MDHEN, CDR2 SYDVKM. V was cut by 1 base and J by 7 bases, with 8 bases left in between. This chain's CDR3 is CASSLSGVNEQFF. The CDR3 region has the DNA TGTGCCAGCAGTTTATCAGGGGTGAATGAGCAGTTCTTC.

The rearrangement uses TRBV29-1 and TRBJ2-1; tentative D call: TRBD1 (5 bases). Germline V gene data show CDR1 as SQVTM and CDR2 as ANQGSEA. CDR3 size: 13 residues. Trimming removed 3 bases at V and 7 bases at J, with 13 bases between. This CDR3 is CSVEGLSGNEQFF. The CDR3 bases are TGCAGCGTTGAGGGGCTTAGTGGGAATGAGCAGTTCTTC.